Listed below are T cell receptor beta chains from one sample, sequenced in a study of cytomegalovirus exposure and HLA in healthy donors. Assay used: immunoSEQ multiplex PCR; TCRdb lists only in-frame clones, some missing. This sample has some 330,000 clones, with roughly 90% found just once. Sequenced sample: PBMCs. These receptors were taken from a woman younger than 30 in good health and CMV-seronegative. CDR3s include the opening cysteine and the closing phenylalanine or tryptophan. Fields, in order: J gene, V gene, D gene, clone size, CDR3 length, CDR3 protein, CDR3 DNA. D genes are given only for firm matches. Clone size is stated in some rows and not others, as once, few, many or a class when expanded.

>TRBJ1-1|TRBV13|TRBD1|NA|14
CASSPGQGYTEAFF
TGTGCCAGCAGCCCCGGACAGGGTTATACTGAAGCTTTCTTT
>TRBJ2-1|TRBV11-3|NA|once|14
CASSRRGGHNEQFF
TGTGCCAGCAGCCGCCGTGGGGGCCACAATGAGCAGTTCTTC
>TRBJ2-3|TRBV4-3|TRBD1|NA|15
CASSPDRAHTDTQYF
TGCGCCAGCAGCCCGGACAGGGCCCACACAGATACGCAGTATTTT
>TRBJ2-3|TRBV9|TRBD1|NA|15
CASSIGTGSADTQYF
TGTGCCAGCAGCATCGGGACAGGGAGCGCAGATACGCAGTATTTT
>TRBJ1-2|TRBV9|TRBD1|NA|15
CASSPGTGESYGYTF
TGTGCCAGCAGCCCGGGGACAGGGGAGAGCTATGGCTACACCTTC
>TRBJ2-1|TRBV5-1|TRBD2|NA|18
CASSTRITSGSVYNEQFF
TGCGCCAGCAGCACACGTATCACTAGCGGGAGCGTCTACAATGAGCAGTTCTTC
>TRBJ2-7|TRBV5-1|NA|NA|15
CASSRPTGASYEQYF
TGCGCCAGCAGCAGGCCCACGGGAGCCTCCTACGAGCAGTACTTC
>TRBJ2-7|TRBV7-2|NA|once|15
CASSYRDTSSYEQYF
TGTGCCAGCAGCTACAGGGACACGTCCTCCTACGAGCAGTACTTC
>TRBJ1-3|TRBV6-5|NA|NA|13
CASRWASGNTIYF
TGTGCCAGCAGATGGGCCTCTGGAAACACCATATATTTT
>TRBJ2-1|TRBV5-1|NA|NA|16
CASSLALAGSYNEQFF
TGCGCCAGCAGCTTGGCGCTAGCCGGGAGCTACAATGAGCAGTTCTTC
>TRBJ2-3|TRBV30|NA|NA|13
CAWSQRRPDTQYF
TGTGCCTGGAGTCAGCGTCGCCCAGATACGCAGTATTTT
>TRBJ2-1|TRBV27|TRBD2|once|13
CASSAGGTGEQFF
TGTGCCAGCAGTGCGGGGGGTACGGGGGAGCAGTTCTTC
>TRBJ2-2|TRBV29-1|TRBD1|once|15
CSVATGAWSTGELFF
TGCAGCGTCGCCACAGGGGCGTGGAGCACCGGGGAGCTGTTTTTT
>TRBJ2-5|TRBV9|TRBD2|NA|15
CASSAGLAQQETQYF
TGTGCCAGCAGCGCGGGACTAGCGCAACAAGAGACCCAGTACTTC
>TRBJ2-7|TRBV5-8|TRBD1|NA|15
CASSRPGQGWVEQYF
TGTGCCAGCAGCCGTCCGGGACAGGGTTGGGTCGAGCAGTACTTC
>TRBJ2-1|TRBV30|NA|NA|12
CAWSTPAGEQFF
TGTGCCTGGAGTACGCCCGCAGGCGAGCAGTTCTTC
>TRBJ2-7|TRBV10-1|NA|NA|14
CASSERGSSYEQYF
TGCGCCAGCAGTGAGCGGGGTAGCTCCTACGAGCAGTACTTC
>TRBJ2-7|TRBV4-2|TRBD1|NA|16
CASSPQGRDRGYEQYF
TGTGCCAGCAGCCCCCAGGGCCGGGACAGGGGCTACGAGCAGTACTTC
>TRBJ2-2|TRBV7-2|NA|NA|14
CASSLALVAGELFF
TGTGCCAGCAGCTTAGCGCTGGTAGCCGGGGAGCTGTTTTTT
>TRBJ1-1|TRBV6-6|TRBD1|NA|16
CASRPGQGSVNTEAFF
TGTGCCAGCAGACCTGGACAGGGGTCGGTGAACACTGAAGCTTTCTTT
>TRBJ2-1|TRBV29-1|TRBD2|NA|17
CSVVVSGRSSSYNEQFF
TGCAGCGTTGTTGTTAGCGGGAGGTCTAGCTCCTACAATGAGCAGTTCTTC
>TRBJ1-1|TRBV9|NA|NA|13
CASSVLGGTEAFF
TGTGCCAGCAGCGTACTGGGAGGCACTGAAGCTTTCTTT
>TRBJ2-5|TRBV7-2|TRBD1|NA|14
CASSSRDRRETQYF
TGTGCCAGCAGCTCCCGGGACAGGAGGGAGACCCAGTACTTC
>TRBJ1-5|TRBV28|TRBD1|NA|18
CASSNSRLDRVGNQPQHF
TGTGCCAGCAGCAATTCCCGTCTGGACAGGGTAGGGAATCAGCCCCAGCATTTT
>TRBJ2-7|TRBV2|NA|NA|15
CASRRQASADYEQYF
TGTGCCAGCCGGAGACAGGCATCAGCCGACTACGAGCAGTACTTC
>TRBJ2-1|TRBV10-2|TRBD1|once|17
CASSEPPGQGAAHEQFF
TGCGCCAGCAGTGAACCTCCGGGACAGGGGGCGGCTCATGAGCAGTTCTTC
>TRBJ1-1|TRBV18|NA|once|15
CASSPQTDMNTEAFF
TGTGCCAGCTCACCACAGACAGACATGAACACTGAAGCTTTCTTT
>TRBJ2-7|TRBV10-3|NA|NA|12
CAISDGGYEQYF
TGTGCCATCAGTGACGGGGGATACGAGCAGTACTTC
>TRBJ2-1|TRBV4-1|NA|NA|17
CASRQAQRESSYNEQFF
TGCGCCAGCAGACAAGCCCAACGGGAGAGCTCCTACAATGAGCAGTTCTTC
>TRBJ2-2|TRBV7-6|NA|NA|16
CASSLENSELSGELFF
TGTGCCAGCAGCTTAGAGAATAGCGAGCTCTCCGGGGAGCTGTTTTTT
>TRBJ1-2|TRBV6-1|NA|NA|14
CASSEQQGNYGYTF
TGTGCCAGCAGTGAACAACAGGGCAACTATGGCTACACCTTC
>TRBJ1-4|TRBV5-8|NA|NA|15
CASSSSLATNEKLFF
TGTGCCAGCAGCTCGTCCCTAGCAACTAATGAAAAACTGTTTTTT
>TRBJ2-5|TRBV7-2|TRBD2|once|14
CASSLTAGQETQYF
TGTGCCAGCAGCTTAACAGCGGGACAAGAGACCCAGTACTTC
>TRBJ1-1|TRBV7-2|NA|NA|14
CASSLAGGILEAFF
TGTGCCAGCAGCTTAGCCGGGGGGATCCTTGAAGCTTTCTTT
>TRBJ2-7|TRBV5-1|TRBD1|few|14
CASADPGRGNEQYF
TGCGCCAGCGCGGACCCTGGCAGGGGGAATGAGCAGTACTTC
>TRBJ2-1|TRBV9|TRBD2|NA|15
CASSASGSVSDEQFF
TGTGCCAGCAGCGCTAGCGGGAGTGTATCTGATGAGCAGTTCTTC
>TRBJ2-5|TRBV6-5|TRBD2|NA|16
CASSYFGLAGFQTQYF
TGTGCCAGCAGTTACTTCGGACTAGCGGGTTTTCAGACCCAGTACTTC
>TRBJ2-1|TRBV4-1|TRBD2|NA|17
CASSQDLTSGSHNEQFF
TGCGCCAGCAGCCAAGATTTGACTAGCGGGAGCCACAATGAGCAGTTCTTC
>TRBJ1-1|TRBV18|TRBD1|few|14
CASSEDRGHTEAFF
TGTGCCAGCTCAGAGGACAGGGGGCACACTGAAGCTTTCTTT
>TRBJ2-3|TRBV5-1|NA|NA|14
CASSLEGGPDTQYF
TGCGCCAGCAGCTTGGAAGGAGGCCCAGATACGCAGTATTTT
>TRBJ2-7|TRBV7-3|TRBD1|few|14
CASRPPGQGNEQYF
TGTGCCAGCAGGCCCCCCGGACAGGGGAACGAGCAGTACTTC
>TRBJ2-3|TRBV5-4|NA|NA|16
CASSLAAGRNTDTQYF
TGTGCCAGCAGCTTGGCCGCGGGGAGGAACACAGATACGCAGTATTTT
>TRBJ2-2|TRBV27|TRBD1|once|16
CASSVTGTENTGELFF
TGTGCCAGCAGTGTCACCGGGACAGAAAACACCGGGGAGCTGTTTTTT
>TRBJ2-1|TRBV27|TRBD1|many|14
CATSRDRGYGEQFF
TGTGCCACCTCCCGGGACAGGGGTTATGGTGAGCAGTTCTTC
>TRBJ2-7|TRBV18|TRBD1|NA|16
CASSPPRGPDTYEQYF
TGTGCCAGCTCACCACCGAGGGGGCCTGATACCTACGAGCAGTACTTC
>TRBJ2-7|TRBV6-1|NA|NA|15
CASTPNRGLGGEQYF
TGTGCCAGCACCCCCAATAGGGGGCTCGGAGGGGAGCAGTACTTC
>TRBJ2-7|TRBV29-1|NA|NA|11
CSVSDSLEQYF
TGCAGCGTTTCGGACAGCCTCGAGCAGTACTTC